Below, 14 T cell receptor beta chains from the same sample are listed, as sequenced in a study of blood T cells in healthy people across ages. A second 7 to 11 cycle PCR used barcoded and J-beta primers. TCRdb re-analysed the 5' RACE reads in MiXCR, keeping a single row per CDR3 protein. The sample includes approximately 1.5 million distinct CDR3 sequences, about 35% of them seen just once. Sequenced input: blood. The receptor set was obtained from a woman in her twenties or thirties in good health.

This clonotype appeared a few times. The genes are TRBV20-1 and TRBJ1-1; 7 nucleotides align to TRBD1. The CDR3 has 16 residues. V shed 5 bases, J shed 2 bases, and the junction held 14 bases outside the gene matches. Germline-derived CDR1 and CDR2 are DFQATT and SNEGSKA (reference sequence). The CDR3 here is CSALNRGGWGNTEAFF. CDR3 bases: TGCAGTGCTCTGAACAGGGGCGGGTGGGGAAACACTGAAGCTTTCTTT.

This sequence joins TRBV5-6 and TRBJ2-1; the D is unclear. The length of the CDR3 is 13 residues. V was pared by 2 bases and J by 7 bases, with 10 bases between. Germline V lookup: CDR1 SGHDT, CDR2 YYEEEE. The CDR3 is CASSFSVRNEQFF. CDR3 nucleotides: TGTGCCAGCAGCTTTTCCGTGAGAAATGAGCAGTTCTTC.

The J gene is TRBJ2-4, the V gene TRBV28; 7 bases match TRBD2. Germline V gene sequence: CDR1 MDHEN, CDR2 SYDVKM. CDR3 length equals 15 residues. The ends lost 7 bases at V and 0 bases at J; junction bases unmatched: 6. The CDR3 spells CASTWRGGAKNIQYF. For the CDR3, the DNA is TGTGCCAGCACCTGGCGCGGGGGAGCCAAAAACATTCAGTACTTC.

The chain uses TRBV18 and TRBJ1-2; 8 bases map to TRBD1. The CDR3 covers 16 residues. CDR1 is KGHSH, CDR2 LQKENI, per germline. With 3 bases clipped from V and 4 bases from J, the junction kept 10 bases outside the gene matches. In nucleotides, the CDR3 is TGTGCCAGCTCACCCGGGACAGGAACAAAACTCTATGGCTACACCTTC. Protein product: CASSPGTGTKLYGYTF.

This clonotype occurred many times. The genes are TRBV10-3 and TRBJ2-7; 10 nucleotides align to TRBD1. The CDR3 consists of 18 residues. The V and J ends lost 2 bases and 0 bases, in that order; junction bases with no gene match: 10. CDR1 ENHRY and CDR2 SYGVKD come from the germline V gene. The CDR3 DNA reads TGTGCCATCAGTGAGCCGGGACAGGGGAGGTTCGGCTCCTACGAGCAGTACTTC. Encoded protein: CAISEPGQGRFGSYEQYF.

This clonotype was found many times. The CDR3 loop is CASSKVGGIWIYYEQYF. CDR3 coding DNA: TGTGCCAGCAGCAAAGTTGGGGGGATATGGATTTACTACGAGCAGTACTTC. The rearrangement joins TRBV21-1 to TRBJ2-7; the table calls TRBD1, which could not be checked here. TRBV21-1 is a documented pseudogene. CDR3 length: 17 amino acids.

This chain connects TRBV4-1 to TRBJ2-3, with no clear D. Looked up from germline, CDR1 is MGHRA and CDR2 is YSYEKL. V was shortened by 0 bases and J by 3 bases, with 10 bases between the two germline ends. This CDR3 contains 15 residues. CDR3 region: CASSQDLDRTDTQYF. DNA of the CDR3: TGCGCCAGCAGCCAAGATTTGGATAGGACAGATACGCAGTATTTT.

The CDR3 protein is CAISLADKWGEGYNEQFF. Here the CDR3 DNA reads TGTGCCATCAGCCTCGCGGATAAGTGGGGAGAAGGCTACAATGAGCAGTTCTTC. V gene TRBV10-3 combines with J gene TRBJ2-1, with D possibly matching TRBD2 (5 bases). This CDR3 has 18 residues. The germline gives CDR1 ENHRY, CDR2 SYGVKD. V lost 6 bases and J lost 3, with 24 bases in between.

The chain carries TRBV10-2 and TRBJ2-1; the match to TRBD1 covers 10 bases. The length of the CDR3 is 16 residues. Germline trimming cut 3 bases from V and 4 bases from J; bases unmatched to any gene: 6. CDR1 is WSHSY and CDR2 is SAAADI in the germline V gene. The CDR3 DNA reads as TGCGCCAGCAGTGATATCGGACAGGGGGTGTACAATGAGCAGTTCTTC. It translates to CASSDIGQGVYNEQFF.

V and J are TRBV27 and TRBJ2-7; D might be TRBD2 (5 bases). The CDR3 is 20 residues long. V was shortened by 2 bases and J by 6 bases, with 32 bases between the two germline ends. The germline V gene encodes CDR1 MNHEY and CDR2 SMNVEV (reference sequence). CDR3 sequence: CASSLRGARHGPSRGLEQYF. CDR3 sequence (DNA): TGTGCCAGCAGTTTACGGGGAGCAAGGCATGGGCCGTCGAGAGGGCTCGAGCAGTACTTC.

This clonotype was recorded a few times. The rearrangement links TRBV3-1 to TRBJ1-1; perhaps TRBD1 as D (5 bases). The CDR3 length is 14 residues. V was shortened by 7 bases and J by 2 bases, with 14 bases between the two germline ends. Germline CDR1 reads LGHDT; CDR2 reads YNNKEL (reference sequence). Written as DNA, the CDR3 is TGTGCCAGCAACCGGTACAGGACAAACACTGAAGCTTTCTTT. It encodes CASNRYRTNTEAFF. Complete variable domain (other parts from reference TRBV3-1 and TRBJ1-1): DTAVSQTPKYLVTQMGNDKSIKCEQNLGHDTMYWYKQDSKKFLKIMFSYNNKELIINETVPNRFSPKSPDKAHLNLHINSLELGDSAVYFCASNRYRTNTEAFFGQGTRLTVV.

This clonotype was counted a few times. CDR3 loop: CASSARPGANEAFF. CDR3 sequence (DNA): TGTGCCAGCAGTGCCCGTCCGGGGGCGAATGAAGCTTTCTTT. The chain uses TRBV12-3 or TRBV12-4 and TRBJ1-1; weak D call: TRBD1 (6 bases). The CDR3 covers 14 residues. V lost 5 bases, J lost 7 bases, and 17 bases lay in between.

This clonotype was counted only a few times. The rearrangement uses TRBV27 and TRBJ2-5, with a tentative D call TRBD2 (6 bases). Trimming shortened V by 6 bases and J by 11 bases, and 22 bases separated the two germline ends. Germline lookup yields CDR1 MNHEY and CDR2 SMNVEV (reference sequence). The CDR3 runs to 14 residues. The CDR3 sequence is CASRKLAGFIEQYF. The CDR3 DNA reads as TGTGCCAGCAGGAAATTGGCGGGATTTATTGAGCAGTACTTC.

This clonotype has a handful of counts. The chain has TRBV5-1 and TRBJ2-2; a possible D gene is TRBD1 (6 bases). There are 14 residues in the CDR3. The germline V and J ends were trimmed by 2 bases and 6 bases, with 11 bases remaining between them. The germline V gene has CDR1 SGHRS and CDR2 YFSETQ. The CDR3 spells CASSFNRDPGELFF. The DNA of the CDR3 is TGCGCCAGCAGCTTTAACAGGGACCCCGGGGAGCTGTTTTTT.